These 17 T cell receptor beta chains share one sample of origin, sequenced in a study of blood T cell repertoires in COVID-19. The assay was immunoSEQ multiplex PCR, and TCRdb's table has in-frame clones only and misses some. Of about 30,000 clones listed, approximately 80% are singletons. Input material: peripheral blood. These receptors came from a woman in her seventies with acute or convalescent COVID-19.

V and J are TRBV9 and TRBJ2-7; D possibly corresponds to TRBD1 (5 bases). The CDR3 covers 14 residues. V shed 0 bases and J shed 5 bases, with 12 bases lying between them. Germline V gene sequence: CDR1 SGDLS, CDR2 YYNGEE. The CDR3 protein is CASSVGGSRDEQYF. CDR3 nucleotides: TGTGCCAGCAGCGTAGGGGGCAGTAGGGACGAGCAGTACTTC.

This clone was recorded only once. CDR3 region: CASSYRGLSYNEQFF. The DNA for the CDR3 is TGTGCCAGCAGCTACAGGGGGCTATCCTACAATGAGCAGTTCTTC. This chain uses TRBV5-6 with TRBJ2-1; 9 positions match TRBD1. V shed 3 bases and J 1 base; nucleotides not matched to a gene: 2. CDR1 is SGHDT, CDR2 YYEEEE, per germline. CDR3 length equals 15 residues.

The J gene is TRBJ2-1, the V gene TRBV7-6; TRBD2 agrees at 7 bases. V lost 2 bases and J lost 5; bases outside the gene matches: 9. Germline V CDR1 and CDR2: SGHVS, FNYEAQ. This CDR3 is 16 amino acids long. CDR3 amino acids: CASSLIPQRENNEQFF. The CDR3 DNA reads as TGTGCCAGCAGCTTAATCCCCCAGCGGGAAAACAATGAGCAGTTCTTC.

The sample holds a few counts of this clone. The CDR3 nucleotides are TGTGCCAGCAGCCAAGTACCTAGCGAGGTCCCAGATACGCAGTATTTT. Translation gives CASSQVPSEVPDTQYF. The J gene is TRBJ2-3, the V gene TRBV3-1 (or the pseudogene TRBV3-2); D perhaps matches TRBD2 (6 bases). The CDR3 contains 16 residues. The germline V and J ends were trimmed by 1 base and 4 bases, with 15 bases remaining between them. Germline-derived CDR1 and CDR2 are LGHDT and YNNKEL (reference sequence).

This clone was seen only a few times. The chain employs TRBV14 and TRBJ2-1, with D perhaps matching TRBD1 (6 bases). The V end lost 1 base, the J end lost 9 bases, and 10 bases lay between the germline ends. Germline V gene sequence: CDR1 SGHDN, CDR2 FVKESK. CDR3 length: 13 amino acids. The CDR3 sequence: CASSQVRGGEQFF. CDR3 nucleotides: TGTGCCAGCAGCCAAGTGCGAGGGGGTGAGCAGTTCTTC.

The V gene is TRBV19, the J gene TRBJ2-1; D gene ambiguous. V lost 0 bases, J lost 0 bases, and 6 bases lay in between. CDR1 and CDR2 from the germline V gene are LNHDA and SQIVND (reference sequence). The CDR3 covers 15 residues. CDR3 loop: CASSIDGSSYNEQFF. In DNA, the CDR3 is TGTGCCAGTAGTATAGATGGTAGCTCCTACAATGAGCAGTTCTTC.

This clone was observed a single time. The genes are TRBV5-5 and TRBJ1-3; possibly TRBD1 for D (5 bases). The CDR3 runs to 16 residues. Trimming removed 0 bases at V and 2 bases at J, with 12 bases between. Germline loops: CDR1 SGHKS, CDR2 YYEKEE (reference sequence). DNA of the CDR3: TGTGCCAGCAGCTTGGTCCCCCCAGGGACTGGAAACACCATATATTTT. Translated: CASSLVPPGTGNTIYF.

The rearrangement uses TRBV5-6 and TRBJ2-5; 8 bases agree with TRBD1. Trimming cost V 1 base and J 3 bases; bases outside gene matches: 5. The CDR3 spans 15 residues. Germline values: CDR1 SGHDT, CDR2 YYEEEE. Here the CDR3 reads CASSLPGTGEETQYF. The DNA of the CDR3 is TGTGCCAGCAGCTTGCCCGGGACAGGAGAAGAGACCCAGTACTTC. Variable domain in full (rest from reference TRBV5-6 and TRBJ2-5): DAGVTQSPTHLIKTRGQQVTLRCSPKSGHDTVSWYQQALGQGPQFIFQYYEEEERQRGNFPDRFSGHQFPNYSSELNVNALLLGDSALYLCASSLPGTGEETQYFGPGTRLLVL.

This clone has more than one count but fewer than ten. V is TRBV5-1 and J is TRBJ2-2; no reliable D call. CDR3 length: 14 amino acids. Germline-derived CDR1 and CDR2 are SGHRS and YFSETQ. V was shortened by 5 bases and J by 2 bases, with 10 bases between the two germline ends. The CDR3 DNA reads TGCGCCAGCAGATACACAGCTAACACCGGGGAGCTGTTTTTT. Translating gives CASRYTANTGELFF.

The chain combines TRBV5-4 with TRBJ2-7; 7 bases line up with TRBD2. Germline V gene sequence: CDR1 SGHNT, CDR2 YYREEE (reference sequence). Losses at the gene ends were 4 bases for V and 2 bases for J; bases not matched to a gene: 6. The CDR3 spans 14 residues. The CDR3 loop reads CASSALAGAYEQYF. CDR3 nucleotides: TGTGCCAGCAGCGCTCTCGCGGGGGCCTACGAGCAGTACTTC.

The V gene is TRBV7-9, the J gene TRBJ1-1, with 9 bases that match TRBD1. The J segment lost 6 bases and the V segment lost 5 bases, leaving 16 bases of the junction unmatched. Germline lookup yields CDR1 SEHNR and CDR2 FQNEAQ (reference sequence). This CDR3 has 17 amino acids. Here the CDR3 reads CASSHPQTGTGLAEAFF. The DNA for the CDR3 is TGTGCCAGCAGCCACCCCCAAACCGGGACAGGGCTCGCTGAAGCTTTCTTT.

CDR3 bases: TGTGCCAGCAGCCTCCAAGCGAACACTGAAGCTTTCTTT. Translated, it gives CASSLQANTEAFF. The chain couples TRBV7-3 to TRBJ1-1; D remains ambiguous. The ends were cut back, 5 bases at V and 1 base at J, with 8 bases in the middle. The germline V gene has CDR1 SGHTA and CDR2 FQGTGA. The CDR3 is made up of 13 amino acids.

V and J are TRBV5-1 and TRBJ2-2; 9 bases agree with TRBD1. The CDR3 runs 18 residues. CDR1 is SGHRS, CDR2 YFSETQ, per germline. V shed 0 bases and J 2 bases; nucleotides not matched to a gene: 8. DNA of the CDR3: TGCGCCAGCAGCTTGGCCAGGTGGGACAGGGTCAACACCGGGGAGCTGTTTTTT. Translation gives CASSLARWDRVNTGELFF.

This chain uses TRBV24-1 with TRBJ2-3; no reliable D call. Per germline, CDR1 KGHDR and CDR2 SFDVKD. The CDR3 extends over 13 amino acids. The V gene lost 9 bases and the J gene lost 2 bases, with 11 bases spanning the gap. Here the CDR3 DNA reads TGTGCCACCGAACACACACACACAGATACGCAGTATTTT. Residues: CATEHTHTDTQYF.

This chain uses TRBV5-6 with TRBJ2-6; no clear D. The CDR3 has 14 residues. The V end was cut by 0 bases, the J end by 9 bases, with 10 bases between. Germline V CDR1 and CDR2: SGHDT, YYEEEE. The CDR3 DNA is TGTGCCAGCAGCTTGGAAGGCGGTATCAACGTCCTGACTTTC. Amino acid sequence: CASSLEGGINVLTF.

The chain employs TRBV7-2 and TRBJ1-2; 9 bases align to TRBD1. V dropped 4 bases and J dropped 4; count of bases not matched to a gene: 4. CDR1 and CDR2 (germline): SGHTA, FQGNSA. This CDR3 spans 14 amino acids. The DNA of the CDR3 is TGTGCCAGCAGCTACCAGGACAGGGGCTATGGCTACACCTTC. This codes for CASSYQDRGYGYTF.

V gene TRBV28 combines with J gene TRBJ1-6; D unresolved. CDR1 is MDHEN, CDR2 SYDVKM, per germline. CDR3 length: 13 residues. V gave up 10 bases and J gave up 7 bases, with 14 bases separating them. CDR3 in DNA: TGTGCCACCAGGACTGTGACCAATTCACCCCTCCACTTT. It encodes CATRTVTNSPLHF. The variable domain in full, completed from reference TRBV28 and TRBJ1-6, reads DVKVTQSSRYLVKRTGEKVFLECVQDMDHENMFWYRQDPGLGLRLIYFSYDVKMKEKGDIPEGYSVSREKKERFSLILESASTNQTSMYLCATRTVTNSPLHFGNGTRLTVT.